Reported below is one T cell receptor beta chain. TCRdb's table, derived via immunoSEQ multiplex PCR, lists solely in-frame clones and lacks some. Here the sample spans some 40,000 clones, about 91% being singletons. These data come from a study of T cell changes during pregnancy in multiple sclerosis. The CDR3 runs 14 residues. V shed 4 bases, J shed 5 bases, and the junction held 6 bases outside the gene matches. Germline loops: CDR1 SGHRS, CDR2 YFSETQ. The clonotype comes from a female donor with multiple sclerosis, enrolled in a pregnancy study. The J gene is TRBJ1-5, the V gene TRBV5-1, with 7 bases matching TRBD1. The material was CD4+ T cells from peripheral blood mononuclear cells, obtained in the third trimester of pregnancy. CDR3 sequence: CASSLGTEYQPQHF. The CDR3 nucleotides are TGCGCCAGCAGCCTAGGGACAGAGTATCAGCCCCAGCATTTT.